The source of this T cell receptor beta chain is a study of cytomegalovirus exposure and HLA in healthy donors. Whole-study findings and limits: Immune exposure data for these donors was limited to CMV serostatus. In a later analysis, HLA-associated TCR beta chains were more clonally expanded than equally common others. Cytomegalovirus status, reportedly, was diagnosed with high specificity and sensitivity by the classifier.

The CDR3 covers 14 residues. Germline V gives CDR1 SGHTA, CDR2 FQGNSA. Deletions cut 2 bases from V and 4 bases from J, with 9 bases between. The PCR had 60 Vbeta and 13 Jbeta primers. Produced via immunoSEQ multiplex PCR; TCRdb's table is partial and in-frame only. The table records 95,000 to 110,000 clones, around 76% of them present only once. Of note for this clone: The antigen is not known.

The sequenced sample consisted of PBMCs. The receptor comes from a man aged 30 to 39 in good health and CMV-seropositive. The chain has TRBV7-2 and TRBJ2-1, with a weak D call TRBD2 (5 bases). CDR3 residues: CASSLPGSYNEQFF. The CDR3 nucleotides are TGTGCCAGCAGCTTACCGGGATCTTACAATGAGCAGTTCTTC.